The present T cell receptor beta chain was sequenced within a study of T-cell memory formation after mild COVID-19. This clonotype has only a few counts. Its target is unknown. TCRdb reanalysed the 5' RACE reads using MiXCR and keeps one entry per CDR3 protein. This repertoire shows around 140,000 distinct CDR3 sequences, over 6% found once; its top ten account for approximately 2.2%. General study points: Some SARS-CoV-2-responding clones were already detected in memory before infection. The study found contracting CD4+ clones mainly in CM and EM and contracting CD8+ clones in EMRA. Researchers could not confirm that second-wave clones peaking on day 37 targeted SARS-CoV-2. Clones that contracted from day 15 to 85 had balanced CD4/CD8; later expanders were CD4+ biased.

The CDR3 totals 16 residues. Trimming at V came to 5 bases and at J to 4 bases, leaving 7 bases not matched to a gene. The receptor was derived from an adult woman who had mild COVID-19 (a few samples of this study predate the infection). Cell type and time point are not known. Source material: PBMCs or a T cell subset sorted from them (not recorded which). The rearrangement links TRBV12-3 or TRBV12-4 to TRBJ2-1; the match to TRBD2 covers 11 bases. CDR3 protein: CASSDPGLAAYNEQFF. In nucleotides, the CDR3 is TGTGCCAGCAGTGATCCGGGACTAGCGGCTTACAATGAGCAGTTCTTC.